This passage covers 21 T cell receptor beta chains from one sample sequenced in a study of shared clonotypes between healthy human individuals. TCRdb keeps only in-frame clones here, not all; method: immunoSEQ multiplex PCR. The sample has 450,000 to 500,000 clones; almost 80% are singletons. The sequenced sample consisted of PBMCs. These receptors were obtained from a middle-aged woman in good health. Some clones in this sample may be carry-over from other donors' samples.

The chain uses TRBV4-2 and TRBJ1-4, with a tentative D call TRBD1 (5 bases). The length of the CDR3 is 18 residues. V was shortened by 0 bases and J by 0 bases, with 14 bases between the two germline ends. Germline CDR1 reads LGHNA; CDR2 reads YNFKEQ. CDR3 nucleotides: TGTGCCAGCAGCCAAGATCGGGGGGGACTTGCAACTAATGAAAAACTGTTTTTT. It translates to CASSQDRGGLATNEKLFF.

Regarding this clone: This may be a read error, as it is one base from a much larger clone. The CDR3: CASSWDMNTEAFF. CDR3 coding DNA: TGTGCCAGCAGCTGGGATATGAACACTGAAGCTTTCTTT. The gene calls are TRBV7-8 and TRBJ1-1; D not resolved. The CDR3 sequence is 13 residues long. The germline gives CDR1 SGHVS, CDR2 FQNEAQ. V was shortened by 4 bases and J by 0 bases, with 6 bases between the two germline ends. The full variable domain, rest sourced from reference TRBV7-8 and TRBJ1-1, is GAGVSQSPRYKVAKRGQDVALRCDPISGHVSLFWYQQALGQGPEFLTYFQNEAQLDKSGLPSDRFFAERPEGSVSTLKIQRTQQEDSAVYLCASSWDMNTEAFFGQGTRLTVV.

This clone came up many times. The rearrangement links TRBV9 to TRBJ2-3, with TRBD2 matching 8 bases. Losses at the gene ends were 3 bases for V and 0 bases for J; bases not matched to a gene: 3. CDR3 length: 15 residues. Germline V gene lookup returns CDR1 SGDLS and CDR2 YYNGEE. CDR3 amino acids: CASSGAGASTDTQYF. In DNA, the CDR3 is TGTGCCAGCAGCGGAGCGGGAGCTAGCACAGATACGCAGTATTTT.

The rearrangement joins TRBV27 to TRBJ2-2; a possible D gene is TRBD2 (6 bases). The length of the CDR3 is 16 residues. With 6 bases removed from V and 0 bases from J, the gap between germline ends came to 14 bases. The V gene's germline CDR1 is MNHEY and CDR2 SMNVEV (reference sequence). The CDR3 spells CASSLAGPPNTGELFF. CDR3 DNA sequence: TGTGCCAGCAGCCTGGCGGGACCTCCGAACACCGGGGAGCTGTTTTTT.

V is TRBV27 and J is TRBJ2-7; TRBD1 matches at 11 bases. V shed 4 bases, J shed 5 bases, and the junction held 7 bases outside the gene matches. Germline V CDR1 and CDR2: MNHEY, SMNVEV (reference sequence). This CDR3 spans 15 amino acids. The CDR3 nucleotides read TGTGCCAGCAGTTCCCCGGACAGGGGGCCTAACGAGCAGTACTTC. The encoded protein is CASSSPDRGPNEQYF.

The V and J genes are TRBV4-3 and TRBJ2-1, with D maybe TRBD1 (5 bases). CDR1 LGHNA and CDR2 YSLEER come from the germline V gene. V was cut by 0 bases and J by 4 bases, with 10 bases left in between. There are 15 residues in the CDR3. The CDR3 nucleotides are TGCGCCAGCAGCCAAGATATGCGACAGTACAATGAGCAGTTCTTC. It specifies CASSQDMRQYNEQFF.

This chain uses TRBV29-1 with TRBJ2-1; D uncertain. Germline lookup yields CDR1 SQVTM and CDR2 ANQGSEA. The CDR3 length is 13 residues. V lost 7 bases, J lost 5 bases, and 15 bases lay in between. The CDR3 nucleotides are TGCAGCGCCTTACCCAGGAGCCACAATGAGCAGTTCTTC. Its protein product is CSALPRSHNEQFF.

This clone was counted only a few times. This sequence joins TRBV28 and TRBJ1-1; D not resolved. Germline V gene lookup returns CDR1 MDHEN and CDR2 SYDVKM. Trimming took 6 bases from V and 1 from J, leaving 12 bases between them. This CDR3 comprises 14 residues. CDR3 sequence: CASREGAGNTEAFF. CDR3 DNA: TGTGCCAGCAGGGAGGGTGCGGGGAACACTGAAGCTTTCTTT.

This clone has a handful of counts. The chain couples TRBV28 to TRBJ1-1; 8 bases align to TRBD1. There are 13 residues in the CDR3. Germline assignment: CDR1 MDHEN and CDR2 SYDVKM. V lost 8 bases, J lost 5 bases, and 7 bases stayed unmatched. The CDR3 protein is CASGDRGGTEAFF. The CDR3, as DNA: TGTGCCAGCGGCGACAGGGGAGGAACTGAAGCTTTCTTT.

The chain has TRBV30 and TRBJ2-5; D is ambiguous. The CDR3 length is 13 residues. Trimming stripped 3 bases from V and 1 base from J, with 9 bases between. In germline, CDR1 is GTSNPN, CDR2 SVGIG (reference sequence). CDR3 coding DNA: TGTGCCTGGAGGAAGCCCGGCCAAGAGACCCAGTACTTC. It codes for CAWRKPGQETQYF.

This rearrangement joins TRBV7-2 to TRBJ2-2; TRBD2 matches 9 bases. With 6 bases clipped from V and 6 bases from J, the junction kept 8 bases outside the gene matches. The CDR3 loop spans 15 amino acids. Germline V CDR1 and CDR2: SGHTA, FQGNSA. Here the CDR3 reads CASRGTSNSAGELFF. CDR3 DNA sequence: TGTGCCAGCAGAGGGACTAGCAATTCAGCCGGGGAGCTGTTTTTT.

In this sample, this clone turned up a few times. The rearrangement joins TRBV7-8 to TRBJ2-7, with 7 bases fitting TRBD2. CDR1 and CDR2 from the germline V gene are SGHVS and FQNEAQ. The CDR3 has 15 amino acids. V was clipped by 1 base and J by 6 bases; unmatched bases: 9. CDR3 amino acids: CASSLGGGSFGEQYF. The CDR3 DNA reads as TGTGCCAGCAGCTTAGGCGGGGGATCGTTCGGCGAGCAGTACTTC.

The rearrangement links TRBV4-1 to TRBJ2-7; D gene ambiguous. Trimming removed 1 base at V and 3 bases at J, with 16 bases between. CDR1 and CDR2 (germline): MGHRA, YSYEKL. CDR3 length: 16 amino acids. The chain's CDR3 is CASSQVLGASNYEQYF. In nucleotides, the CDR3 is TGCGCCAGCAGCCAAGTTCTAGGAGCATCCAACTACGAGCAGTACTTC.

CDR3 residues: CASSPGGPRHEQYF. CDR3 coding DNA: TGCGCCAGCAGCCCGGGGGGGCCGCGCCACGAGCAGTACTTC. The rearrangement uses TRBV5-1 and TRBJ2-7, with 8 positions matching TRBD2. This CDR3 comprises 14 residues. Losses at the gene ends were 4 bases for V and 5 bases for J; bases not matched to a gene: 8. The germline gives CDR1 SGHRS, CDR2 YFSETQ.

This chain joins TRBV19 and TRBJ1-5; a weak D match, TRBD1 (5 bases). Trimming shortened V by 1 base and J by 3 bases, and 13 bases separated the two germline ends. CDR1 is LNHDA and CDR2 is SQIVND in the germline V gene (reference sequence). This CDR3 spans 16 amino acids. The CDR3 coding sequence is TGTGCCAGTAGTATAGGGGCGGACAAGTTCAATCAGCCCCAGCATTTT. It encodes CASSIGADKFNQPQHF.

V is TRBV11-1 and J is TRBJ2-7; 7 nucleotides agree with TRBD2. This CDR3 is built from 15 residues. Germline assignment: CDR1 SGHAT and CDR2 FQDESV (reference sequence). The V gene end was trimmed by 1 base and the J gene end by 6 bases; junction bases not matched to a gene: 9. In DNA, the CDR3 is TGTGCCAGCAGCTTAGGCGGGGGATCGTTCGGCGAGCAGTACTTC. Protein sequence: CASSLGGGSFGEQYF.

The V and J genes are TRBV6-4 and TRBJ2-1; the match to TRBD1 covers 9 bases. Germline loops: CDR1 MRHNA, CDR2 SNTAGT. The CDR3 has 15 residues. V lost 2 bases, J lost 8 bases, and 7 bases stayed unmatched. The CDR3 region has the DNA TGTGCCAGCAGTGACCCCAACAGGGGGCTGGATGAGCAGTTCTTC. This translates into CASSDPNRGLDEQFF.

The V and J genes are TRBV5-1 and TRBJ2-2, with a possible D match to TRBD2 (7 bases). V was trimmed by 6 bases and J by 0 bases, leaving 21 bases between them. Germline V gene lookup returns CDR1 SGHRS and CDR2 YFSETQ. This CDR3 is built from 18 residues. Here the CDR3 reads CASTLRGGSPSNTGELFF. CDR3 DNA: TGCGCCAGCACCCTCAGGGGCGGGAGCCCGTCGAACACCGGGGAGCTGTTTTTT.

There are a few counts of this clone. The CDR3 DNA follows: TGTGCCAGCAGCCCCCGGGGAAACTCCTACAATGAGCAGTTCTTC. Residues: CASSPRGNSYNEQFF. The gene calls are TRBV7-6 and TRBJ2-1, with D possibly matching TRBD2 (5 bases). The CDR3 length is 15 residues. The germline gives CDR1 SGHVS, CDR2 FNYEAQ. V was pared by 5 bases and J by 0 bases, with 11 bases between.

This clone was detected only a few times. The V gene is TRBV6-4, the J gene TRBJ2-2; D unclear. The CDR3 is 14 residues long. The germline V and J ends were trimmed by 8 bases and 0 bases, with 10 bases remaining between them. The germline CDR1 and CDR2 sequences are MRHNA and SNTAGT. This chain's CDR3 is CASRPVANTGELFF. CDR3 sequence (DNA): TGTGCCAGCCGGCCCGTGGCGAACACCGGGGAGCTGTTTTTT.

The rearrangement links TRBV5-5 to TRBJ2-7; D is possibly TRBD2 (5 bases). This CDR3 spans 13 amino acids. V was shortened by 0 bases and J by 6 bases, with 10 bases between the two germline ends. Per the germline V gene, CDR1 is SGHKS and CDR2 is YYEKEE (reference sequence). Here the CDR3 reads CASSLEGAPEQYF. In DNA form, the CDR3 reads TGTGCCAGCAGCTTGGAGGGAGCTCCCGAGCAGTACTTC.